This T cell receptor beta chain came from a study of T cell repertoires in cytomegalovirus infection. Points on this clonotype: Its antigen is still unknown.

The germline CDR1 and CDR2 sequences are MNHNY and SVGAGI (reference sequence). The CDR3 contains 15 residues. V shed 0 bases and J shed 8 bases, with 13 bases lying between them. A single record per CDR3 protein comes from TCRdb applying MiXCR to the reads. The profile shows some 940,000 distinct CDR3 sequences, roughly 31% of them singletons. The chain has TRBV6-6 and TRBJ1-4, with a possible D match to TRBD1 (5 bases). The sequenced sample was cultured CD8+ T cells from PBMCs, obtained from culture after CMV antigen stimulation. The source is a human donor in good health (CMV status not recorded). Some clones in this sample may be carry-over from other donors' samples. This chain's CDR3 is CASSYSMSGKEKLFF. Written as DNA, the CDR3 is TGTGCCAGCAGTTACTCGATGTCAGGGAAGGAAAAACTGTTTTTT.